The 27 T cell receptor beta chains presented below share a single source sample, sequenced in a study of cytomegalovirus exposure and HLA in healthy donors (dated by TCRdb to about 2017). The library was made by the immunoSEQ multiplex PCR assay. For the multiplex PCR, a mixture combining 60 forward primers for TCR Vbeta segments and 13 reverse primers for TCR Jbeta segments was used. The table comes from immuneACCESS by way of TCRdb, which keeps in-frame sequences with V and J called. Part of the clones is missing from these tables; in studies checked, under half for an unresolved V gene and the rest for unknown reasons. The sample table contains about 96,000 clones; only one count was recorded for 65% to 85% of them. The ten largest clones represent 13% to 15% of the sample. Sequencing was performed on PBMCs. The source is a woman aged 70-85 years in good health and CMV-seropositive.

This clone has just one count. The V call is TRBV28, the J call TRBJ2-7; 12 bases align to TRBD2. The germline CDR1 and CDR2 sequences are MDHEN and SYDVKM. The V and J ends lost 4 bases and 2 bases, in that order; junction bases with no gene match: 6. CDR3 length equals 16 residues. CDR3 DNA sequence: TGTGCCAGCAGTTCAGCGCTAGCGGGGGGGCCCTACGAGCAGTACTTC. Amino acid sequence: CASSSALAGGPYEQYF.

This clone came up once. The V and J genes are TRBV5-1 and TRBJ2-7, with 14 nucleotides matching TRBD2. CDR1 and CDR2 (germline): SGHRS, YFSETQ. With 0 bases clipped from V and 0 bases from J, the junction kept 5 bases outside the gene matches. CDR3 length equals 18 residues. This CDR3 reads CASSLGLAGGDLSYEQYF. The CDR3 DNA follows: TGCGCCAGCAGCTTGGGACTAGCGGGAGGGGATCTCTCCTACGAGCAGTACTTC.

The V gene is TRBV29-1, the J gene TRBJ1-4; D uncertain. The germline gives CDR1 SQVTM, CDR2 ANQGSEA. Trimming stripped 7 bases from V and 2 bases from J, with 14 bases between. This CDR3 has 14 residues. CDR3 region: CSAGGGATNEKLFF. DNA for the CDR3: TGCAGCGCAGGAGGAGGAGCGACTAATGAAAAACTGTTTTTT.

This clone has a single count. The chain uses TRBV10-2 and TRBJ2-1; 8 positions match TRBD1. CDR1 WSHSY and CDR2 SAAADI come from the germline V gene. The CDR3 loop spans 14 amino acids. After removal of 6 bases from V and 3 bases from J, the junction contained 4 bases not matched to a gene. This CDR3 is CASSLDRVYNEQFF. The CDR3 DNA reads as TGCGCCAGCAGCTTGGACAGGGTCTACAATGAGCAGTTCTTC.

This clone has just a few counts. V usage is TRBV19 and J usage is TRBJ2-3; 7 nucleotides match TRBD2. V was clipped by 3 bases and J by 5 bases; unmatched bases: 2. This CDR3 has 13 residues. Germline V gene lookup returns CDR1 LNHDA and CDR2 SQIVND (reference sequence). The CDR3 DNA sequence: TGTGCCAGTAGTATTCCGGGAGGAGATACGCAGTATTTT. Its translation is CASSIPGGDTQYF.

The chain recombines TRBV7-6 with TRBJ1-5, with D perhaps matching TRBD1 (6 bases). The DNA matches TRBJ2-3 better at its end, which makes the J call doubtful. The length of the CDR3 is 14 residues. CDR1 and CDR2 from the germline V gene are SGHVS and FNYEAQ. The CDR3 DNA sequence: TGTGCCAGCAGCCGAGGGGGTAGCAATCAGCCCCAGTATTTT. It translates to CASSRGGSNQPQYF.

The chain employs TRBV18 and TRBJ1-3; a possible D gene is TRBD1 (6 bases). V shed 2 bases and J shed 4 bases, with 12 bases lying between them. This CDR3 is 15 amino acids long. Germline V gene lookup returns CDR1 KGHSH and CDR2 LQKENI. The CDR3 coding sequence is TGTGCCAGCTCACCATCTGGGGGCTACGGAAACACCATATATTTT. Its protein is CASSPSGGYGNTIYF.

The CDR3 region has the DNA TGTGCCAGCAGAGAGGACTGGACTTCGAACACTGAAGCTTTCTTT. This codes for CASREDWTSNTEAFF. The rearrangement joins TRBV27 to TRBJ1-1; no clear D gene. There are 15 residues in the CDR3. Trimming left V 6 bases short and J 1 base short, with 15 bases between. Germline CDR1 reads MNHEY; CDR2 reads SMNVEV (reference sequence).

The chain carries TRBV28 and TRBJ1-3; unclear D gene. CDR1 MDHEN and CDR2 SYDVKM come from the germline V gene. This CDR3 comprises 14 residues. V lost 5 bases to trimming and J lost 2 bases, with 10 bases between them. As DNA, the CDR3 is TGTGCCAGCAGTCCCGGGGAGCCTGGAAACACCATATATTTT. This encodes CASSPGEPGNTIYF.

The sample holds a few counts of this clone. The same CDR3 arises from other DNA sequences in this sample as well. This rearrangement joins TRBV18 to TRBJ2-7; D is undetermined. The germline CDR1 and CDR2 sequences are KGHSH and LQKENI. The CDR3 runs 13 residues. V lost 3 bases to trimming and J lost 0 bases, with 6 bases between them. The CDR3 here is CASSPPSSYEQYF. The CDR3 coding sequence is TGTGCCAGCTCACCTCCCTCCTCCTACGAGCAGTACTTC.

The genes are TRBV10-3 and TRBJ2-5, with 7 bases matching TRBD2. Trimming at V came to 10 bases and at J to 0 bases, leaving 11 bases not matched to a gene. CDR1 and CDR2 (germline): ENHRY, SYGVKD. The CDR3 runs to 15 residues. The CDR3 DNA is TGTGCCACCCAAAGAACCCTAGCGGACCAAGAGACCCAGTACTTC. Protein sequence: CATQRTLADQETQYF.

On this clone itself: The sample contains more than one DNA sequence encoding this CDR3. V gene TRBV27 combines with J gene TRBJ1-2, with a possible D match to TRBD1 (6 bases). The CDR3 contains 14 residues. Germline-derived CDR1 and CDR2 are MNHEY and SMNVEV (reference sequence). Trimming removed 5 bases from V and 4 bases from J, with 14 bases in between. The CDR3 protein is CASSLSRGGYGYTF. In DNA form, the CDR3 reads TGTGCCAGCAGTCTCTCCAGGGGCGGCTATGGCTACACCTTC.

This chain links TRBV2 with TRBJ2-3, with 7 bases fitting TRBD1. Germline-derived CDR1 and CDR2 are SNHLY and FYNNEI. Losses at the gene ends were 6 bases for V and 4 bases for J; bases not matched to a gene: 4. The CDR3 is 13 residues long. CDR3 region: CASRAGGSDTQYF. The CDR3 region has the DNA TGTGCCAGCAGGGCAGGGGGATCAGATACGCAGTATTTT.

Only one count was recorded for this clone. This chain joins TRBV29-1 and TRBJ2-1, with 9 bases lining up with TRBD2. The length of the CDR3 is 13 residues. Looked up from germline, CDR1 is SQVTM and CDR2 is ANQGSEA. The V gene end was trimmed by 4 bases and the J gene end by 7 bases; junction bases not matched to a gene: 5. The CDR3 coding sequence is TGCAGCGTTGTAGCGGGAGCAGGAAATGAGCAGTTCTTC. The encoded protein is CSVVAGAGNEQFF.

The chain couples TRBV10-1 to TRBJ2-1; 12 positions agree with TRBD2. This CDR3 comprises 15 residues. The trim removed 6 bases at V and 7 bases at J, leaving 7 bases unmatched. Germline V CDR1 and CDR2: WNHNN, SYGVQD (reference sequence). Here the CDR3 reads CASSKTSGGRNEQFF. The CDR3 nucleotides read TGCGCCAGCAGCAAGACTAGCGGGGGAAGAAATGAGCAGTTCTTC.

The V gene is TRBV28, the J gene TRBJ1-4; D is ambiguous. The CDR3 has 12 residues. Looked up from germline, CDR1 is MDHEN and CDR2 is SYDVKM. The V end was cut by 3 bases, the J end by 7 bases, with 6 bases between. The CDR3 protein is CASSFQSEKLFF. The CDR3 coding sequence is TGTGCCAGCAGTTTCCAGTCTGAAAAACTGTTTTTT.

V is TRBV13 and J is TRBJ2-4, with TRBD1 identical over 11 bases. The length of the CDR3 is 16 residues. Germline-derived CDR1 and CDR2 are PRHDT and FYEKMQ (reference sequence). V gave up 2 bases and J gave up 6 bases; unmatched junction bases: 6. CDR3 protein: CASSLWTGGAGNIQYF. Written as DNA, the CDR3 is TGTGCCAGCAGCTTATGGACAGGGGGCGCAGGAAACATTCAGTACTTC.

The genes are TRBV2 and TRBJ2-6, with TRBD1 matching over 9 bases. This CDR3 has 18 residues. In germline, CDR1 is SNHLY, CDR2 FYNNEI. V lost 5 bases to trimming and J lost 3 bases; unmatched junction nucleotides: 11. The DNA for the CDR3 is TGTGCCAGCAGTAACCCGGGACAGGGTCAATTTGGGGCCAACGTCCTGACTTTC. Its protein is CASSNPGQGQFGANVLTF.

CDR3 residues: CASSVGDRQETQYF. The CDR3 nucleotides are TGTGCCAGCAGCGTAGGGGACAGACAAGAGACCCAGTACTTC. V is TRBV9 and J is TRBJ2-5; 7 bases fit TRBD1. The CDR3 extends over 14 amino acids. V was pared by 0 bases and J by 2 bases, with 1 base of the junction left unmatched. The germline V gene encodes CDR1 SGDLS and CDR2 YYNGEE.

This sequence joins TRBV29-1 and TRBJ2-4; TRBD1 matches 8 bases. The CDR3 is 15 amino acids. J was trimmed by 0 bases and V by 5 bases; bases with no gene match: 6. Germline V gene lookup returns CDR1 SQVTM and CDR2 ANQGSEA. The CDR3 nucleotides read TGCAGCGTTCTGTACAGGGGGATAGCCAAAAACATTCAGTACTTC. Translated, it gives CSVLYRGIAKNIQYF.

The chain has TRBV19 and TRBJ2-1; possibly TRBD1 for D (5 bases). Trimming pared 7 bases from V and 8 bases from J, leaving 18 bases between. CDR3 length: 14 residues. Looked up from germline, CDR1 is LNHDA and CDR2 is SQIVND (reference sequence). The CDR3 sequence is CASTVRGDSDEQFF. As DNA, the CDR3 is TGTGCCAGTACCGTTAGGGGTGATTCGGATGAGCAGTTCTTC.

In the case of this clone: Other DNA sequences within the sample encode an identical CDR3. The CDR3 DNA sequence: TGTGCCAGCAGCTCCGGGTCCTACGAGCAGTACTTC. Protein product: CASSSGSYEQYF. The chain has TRBV11-2 and TRBJ2-7; D remains ambiguous. Germline assignment: CDR1 SGHAT and CDR2 FQNNGV. V dropped 4 bases and J dropped 1 base, with 5 bases sitting between them. The length of the CDR3 is 12 residues.

The chain combines TRBV7-2 with TRBJ1-4; 9 positions match TRBD1. The length of the CDR3 is 14 residues. V gave up 5 bases and J gave up 6 bases; unmatched junction bases: 4. CDR1 is SGHTA and CDR2 is FQGNSA in the germline V gene. The CDR3 DNA sequence: TGTGCCAGCAGCCACAGGGGGCTAGATGAAAAACTGTTTTTT. This gives the protein CASSHRGLDEKLFF.

This clone appeared a few times. The V call is TRBV6-5, the J call TRBJ1-1; TRBD1 is a possible D gene (5 bases). From germline, CDR1 is MNHEY and CDR2 SVGAGI. V dropped 5 bases and J dropped 4 bases, with 14 bases sitting between them. The CDR3 is 14 amino acids. The CDR3 is CASSRGSRSTEAFF. The DNA of the CDR3 is TGTGCCAGCAGTAGGGGTAGTAGGAGCACTGAAGCTTTCTTT.

The table lists this clone with a count of one. The chain uses TRBV2 and TRBJ1-4; 10 nucleotides match TRBD1. From germline, CDR1 is SNHLY and CDR2 FYNNEI. Losses at the gene ends were 6 bases for V and 8 bases for J; bases not matched to a gene: 15. This CDR3 is 17 amino acids long. CDR3: CASSARTGGNIGEKLFF. The DNA for the CDR3 is TGTGCCAGCAGCGCCCGGACAGGGGGAAACATTGGAGAAAAACTGTTTTTT.

This clone was recorded a few times. The chain joins TRBV5-1 to TRBJ2-4; TRBD2 aligns across 9 bases. This CDR3 has 18 amino acids. Germline V gives CDR1 SGHRS, CDR2 YFSETQ. V was pared by 0 bases and J by 8 bases, with 15 bases of the junction left unmatched. The CDR3 coding sequence is TGCGCCAGCAGCTTGGGTATGACTAGCGGACCCCCCCAGGACATTCAGTACTTC. Translated: CASSLGMTSGPPQDIQYF.

The CDR3 nucleotides read TGTGCCAGCAGCGCACTAGCGGGAGCGGGTTACGAGCAGTACTTC. It codes for CASSALAGAGYEQYF. This sequence joins TRBV7-8 and TRBJ2-7, with TRBD2 matching over 11 bases. Germline V gives CDR1 SGHVS, CDR2 FQNEAQ. The CDR3 has 15 amino acids. V lost 5 bases and J lost 4; bases outside the gene matches: 7.